This entry lists 18 T cell receptor beta chains sequenced from one sample in a study of blood T cell repertoires in COVID-19. Using immunoSEQ multiplex PCR, the repertoire was profiled, and TCRdb retains in-frame clones only, with some absent. The top ten clones hold under 5% of a sample with about 38,000 clones, just under 85% of them seen once. Sample: peripheral blood. The receptor set was obtained from a man aged 50 to 60 with active COVID-19.

The V and J genes are TRBV28 and TRBJ2-3; D is perhaps TRBD1 (6 bases). CDR1 MDHEN and CDR2 SYDVKM come from the germline V gene. CDR3 length equals 14 residues. Trimming pared 3 bases from V and 2 bases from J, leaving 9 bases between. CDR3 in DNA: TGTGCCAGCAGTTTGGACAGAAACACAGATACGCAGTATTTT. As protein: CASSLDRNTDTQYF.

The rearrangement links TRBV18 to TRBJ2-7; D possibly corresponds to TRBD1 (5 bases). CDR3 length: 14 residues. V dropped 2 bases and J dropped 5 bases, with 13 bases sitting between them. Germline CDR1 reads KGHSH; CDR2 reads LQKENI. CDR3 in amino acids: CASSPGTGRDEQYF. CDR3 nucleotide sequence: TGTGCCAGCTCACCAGGCACAGGACGAGACGAGCAGTACTTC.

This chain uses TRBV5-1 with TRBJ1-1; D uncertain. Trimming stripped 7 bases from V and 4 bases from J, with 11 bases between. This CDR3 is built from 12 residues. Germline V gene lookup returns CDR1 SGHRS and CDR2 YFSETQ. The CDR3 loop reads CASSKEATEAFF. The CDR3 DNA follows: TGCGCCAGCTCCAAAGAAGCCACTGAAGCTTTCTTT.

This clone is judged medium-sized. CDR3 loop: CASSLGTQIYGYTF. DNA of the CDR3: TGCGCCAGCAGCTTGGGGACTCAAATATATGGCTACACCTTC. The chain carries TRBV5-1 and TRBJ1-2, with D hard to call. Germline lookup yields CDR1 SGHRS and CDR2 YFSETQ. Trimming left V 0 bases short and J 5 bases short, with 11 bases between. This CDR3 is 14 amino acids long. Based on the CDR3 plus reference TRBV5-1 and TRBJ1-2, the full variable domain is KAGVTQTPRYLIKTRGQQVTLSCSPISGHRSVSWYQQTPGQGLQFLFEYFSETQRNKGNFPGRFSGRQFSNSRSEMNVSTLELGDSALYLCASSLGTQIYGYTFGSGTRLTVV.

The chain employs TRBV7-2 and TRBJ2-2; perhaps TRBD2 as D (6 bases). The CDR3 runs to 16 residues. Germline CDR1 is SGHTA and CDR2 is FQGNSA. V shed 7 bases and J shed 0 bases, with 15 bases lying between them. The CDR3, as DNA: TGTGCCAGCAACAAGAATGGGGGGACGAACACCGGGGAGCTGTTTTTT. It encodes CASNKNGGTNTGELFF.

The genes are TRBV4-1 and TRBJ2-3; no reliable D call. Looked up from germline, CDR1 is MGHRA and CDR2 is YSYEKL. The germline V and J ends were trimmed by 1 base and 6 bases, with 5 bases remaining between them. This CDR3 contains 12 residues. CDR3 sequence reads: CASSQVGDTQYF. The CDR3 DNA reads TGCGCCAGCAGCCAAGTTGGCGATACGCAGTATTTT.

This sequence joins TRBV6-5 and TRBJ2-2, with 8 bases identical to TRBD1. This CDR3 has 15 residues. Losses at the gene ends were 6 bases for V and 5 bases for J; bases not matched to a gene: 8. Germline loops: CDR1 MNHEY, CDR2 SVGAGI. CDR3 amino acids: CASRARDRLTGELFF. CDR3 sequence (DNA): TGTGCCAGCAGGGCCCGGGACAGGTTAACCGGGGAGCTGTTTTTT.

This chain uses TRBV27 with TRBJ1-6; the D is unclear. The CDR3 totals 14 residues. V dropped 6 bases and J dropped 2 bases, with 8 bases sitting between them. The germline gives CDR1 MNHEY, CDR2 SMNVEV (reference sequence). The CDR3 region has the DNA TGTGCCAGCAGGGGAGAGCCCTATAATTCACCCCTCCACTTT. Translation: CASRGEPYNSPLHF.

With respect to this clone: The same CDR3 can be traced to other DNA sequences in this sample. The chain links TRBV29-1 to TRBJ2-7; a possible D gene is TRBD1 (5 bases). Trimming removed 0 bases from V and 6 bases from J, with 9 bases in between. The CDR3 length is 12 residues. Germline V gene lookup returns CDR1 SQVTM and CDR2 ANQGSEA. The CDR3 loop reads CSVEEDRSEQYF. The CDR3 DNA follows: TGCAGCGTTGAAGAAGACAGAAGCGAGCAGTACTTC.

The table lists this clone with a few counts. The rearrangement links TRBV6-5 to TRBJ1-6; 7 bases are shared with TRBD1. Germline values: CDR1 MNHEY, CDR2 SVGAGI. The V segment lost 2 bases and the J segment 7 bases; nucleotides outside the gene matches: 5. This CDR3 region has 15 residues. CDR3 sequence: CASSYEGARNSPLHF. In nucleotides, the CDR3 is TGTGCCAGCAGTTACGAGGGGGCGCGGAATTCACCCCTCCACTTT.

This clone was seen a handful of times. The genes are TRBV2 and TRBJ2-7, with D possibly being TRBD1 (6 bases). V shed 3 bases and J shed 4 bases, with 10 bases lying between them. The CDR3 is 13 amino acids. Germline V gives CDR1 SNHLY, CDR2 FYNNEI. CDR3 sequence: CASSDNREYEQYF. For the CDR3, the DNA is TGTGCCAGCAGTGACAACAGGGAGTACGAGCAGTACTTC.

This clone was detected a few times. CDR3 coding DNA: TGTGCCAGCAGTCTACTCGGGGGGGGCACAGATACGCAGTATTTT. It specifies CASSLLGGGTDTQYF. J is TRBJ2-3 and V is TRBV6-2 or TRBV6-3; 8 bases are shared with TRBD2. Germline V gives CDR1 MNHEY, CDR2 SVGEGT. J was trimmed by 1 base and V by 5 bases; bases with no gene match: 5. There are 15 residues in the CDR3.

The CDR3 region is CASSSTGSEQYF. In DNA, the CDR3 is TGCGCCAGCAGCTCGACAGGGTCCGAGCAGTACTTC. The V gene is TRBV5-1, the J gene TRBJ2-7, with 7 bases fitting TRBD1. CDR1 SGHRS and CDR2 YFSETQ come from the germline V gene. V gave up 3 bases and J gave up 6 bases; unmatched junction bases: 3. This CDR3 has 12 residues.

The chain combines TRBV18 with TRBJ1-2; 7 nucleotides match TRBD1. With 2 bases clipped from V and 0 bases from J, the junction kept 3 bases outside the gene matches. The length of the CDR3 is 15 residues. Germline V gene data show CDR1 as KGHSH and CDR2 as LQKENI. The CDR3 coding sequence is TGTGCCAGCTCACCAACCGGGACAGCTAACTATGGCTACACCTTC. This codes for CASSPTGTANYGYTF.

The chain is built from TRBV2 and TRBJ2-5; 15 bases match TRBD2. The CDR3 covers 17 residues. Germline loops: CDR1 SNHLY, CDR2 FYNNEI. The J segment lost 5 bases and the V segment lost 4 bases, leaving 8 bases of the junction unmatched. The CDR3 loop reads CASSAGLAGGAGETQYF. The CDR3 bases are TGTGCCAGCAGTGCCGGACTAGCGGGGGGGGCCGGGGAGACCCAGTACTTC.

J is TRBJ2-2 and V is TRBV18; no clear D. CDR3 length: 14 residues. CDR1 is KGHSH and CDR2 is LQKENI in the germline V gene. V was cut by 1 base and J by 6 bases, with 9 bases left in between. The CDR3 coding sequence is TGTGCCAGCTCACCACTTGACGGGTCCGGGGAGCTGTTTTTT. Its protein is CASSPLDGSGELFF.

The V call is TRBV9, the J call TRBJ2-1; weak D call: TRBD2 (6 bases). Germline CDR1 is SGDLS and CDR2 is YYNGEE. The CDR3 consists of 12 residues. V lost 3 bases and J 7 bases, leaving 8 bases between the germline ends. Here the CDR3 DNA reads TGTGCCAGCAGCGGAGGGAGGAATGAGCAGTTCTTC. The encoded protein is CASSGGRNEQFF.

The genes are TRBV29-1 and TRBJ2-7; 9 nucleotides line up with TRBD1. V dropped 4 bases and J dropped 10; count of bases not matched to a gene: 2. The germline CDR1 and CDR2 sequences are SQVTM and ANQGSEA. The CDR3 has 10 amino acids. In DNA, the CDR3 is TGCAGCGTTGGGACAGGGGAACAGTACTTC. Encoded protein: CSVGTGEQYF.